This TCR beta chain was obtained from a study of T cell repertoires in cytomegalovirus infection. Across the whole study: The study used recently identified HLA-C-restricted and well-studied HLA-B-restricted CMV epitopes.

CDR3 size: 14 residues. V lost 2 bases to trimming and J lost 8 bases, with 12 bases between them. CDR1 and CDR2 from the germline V gene are MNHEY and SVGAGI. One entry per CDR3 protein, called by TCRdb with MiXCR from the reads. This table has 370,000 or so distinct CDR3 sequences, roughly a third appearing once. As for this clonotype: Its cognate antigen is unknown.

The sequenced sample was cultured PBMCs, obtained from culture after CMV antigen stimulation. This chain uses TRBV6-5 with TRBJ1-4; D remains ambiguous. This TCR came from a human donor in good health (CMV status not recorded). Some clones in this sample may be carry-over from other donors' samples. The CDR3 bases are TGTGCCAGCAGTTACAGTCTCGGTGTCGAAAAACTGTTTTTT. Its translation: CASSYSLGVEKLFF.